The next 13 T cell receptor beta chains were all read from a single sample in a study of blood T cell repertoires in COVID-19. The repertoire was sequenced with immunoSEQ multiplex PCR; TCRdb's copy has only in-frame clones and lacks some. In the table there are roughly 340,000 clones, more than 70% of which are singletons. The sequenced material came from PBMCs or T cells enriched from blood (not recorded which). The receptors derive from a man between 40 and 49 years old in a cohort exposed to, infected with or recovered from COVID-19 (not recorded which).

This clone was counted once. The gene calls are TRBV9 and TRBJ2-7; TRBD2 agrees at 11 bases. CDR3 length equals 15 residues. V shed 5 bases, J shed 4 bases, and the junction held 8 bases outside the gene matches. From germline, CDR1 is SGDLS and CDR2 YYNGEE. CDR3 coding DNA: TGTGCCAGCAGTCGTTCTCTAGCGGGAGGATACGAGCAGTACTTC. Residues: CASSRSLAGGYEQYF.

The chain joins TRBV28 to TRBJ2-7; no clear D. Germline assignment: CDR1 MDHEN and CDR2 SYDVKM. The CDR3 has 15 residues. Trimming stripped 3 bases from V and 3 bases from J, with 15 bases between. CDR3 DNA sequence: TGTGCCAGCAGTTTGGCGACTCGAGCCTTCTACGAGCAGTACTTC. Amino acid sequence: CASSLATRAFYEQYF.

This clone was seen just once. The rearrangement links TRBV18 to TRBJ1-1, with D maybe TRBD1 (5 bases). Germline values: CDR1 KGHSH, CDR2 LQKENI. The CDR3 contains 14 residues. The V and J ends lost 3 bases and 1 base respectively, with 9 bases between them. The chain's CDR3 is CASSPGLTNTEAFF. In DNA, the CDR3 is TGTGCCAGCTCACCGGGACTTACGAACACTGAAGCTTTCTTT.

The CDR3 sequence is CASSREYAGTGELFF. CDR3 coding DNA: TGTGCCAGCAGCCGGGAGTATGCCGGGACCGGGGAGCTGTTTTTT. The chain combines TRBV25-1 with TRBJ2-2; perhaps TRBD2 as D (6 bases). The V gene lost 6 bases and the J gene lost 5 bases, with 16 bases spanning the gap. The germline CDR1 and CDR2 sequences are MGHDK and SYGVNS. The CDR3 is made up of 15 amino acids.

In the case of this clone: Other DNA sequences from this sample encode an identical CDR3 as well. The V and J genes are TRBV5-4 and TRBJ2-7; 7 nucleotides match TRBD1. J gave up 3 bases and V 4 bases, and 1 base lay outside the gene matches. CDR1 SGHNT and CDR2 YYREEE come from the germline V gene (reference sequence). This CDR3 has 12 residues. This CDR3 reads CASSRDSYEQYF. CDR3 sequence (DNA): TGTGCCAGCAGCAGGGACAGCTACGAGCAGTACTTC. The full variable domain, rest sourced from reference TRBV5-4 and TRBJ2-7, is ETGVTQSPTHLIKTRGQQVTLRCSSQSGHNTVSWYQQALGQGPQFIFQYYREEENGRGNFPPRFSGLQFPNYSSELNVNALELDDSALYLCASSRDSYEQYFGPGTRLTVT.

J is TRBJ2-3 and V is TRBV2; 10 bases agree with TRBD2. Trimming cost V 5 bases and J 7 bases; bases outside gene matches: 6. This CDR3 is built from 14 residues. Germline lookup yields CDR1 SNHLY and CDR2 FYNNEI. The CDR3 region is CASSFDSGRHTQYF. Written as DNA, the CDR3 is TGTGCCAGCAGTTTTGATAGCGGGAGGCATACGCAGTATTTT. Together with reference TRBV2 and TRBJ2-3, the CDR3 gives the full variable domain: EPEVTQTPSHQVTQMGQEVILRCVPISNHLYFYWYRQILGQKVEFLVSFYNNEISEKSEIFDDQFSVERPDGSNFTLKIRSTKLEDSAMYFCASSFDSGRHTQYFGPGTRLTVL.

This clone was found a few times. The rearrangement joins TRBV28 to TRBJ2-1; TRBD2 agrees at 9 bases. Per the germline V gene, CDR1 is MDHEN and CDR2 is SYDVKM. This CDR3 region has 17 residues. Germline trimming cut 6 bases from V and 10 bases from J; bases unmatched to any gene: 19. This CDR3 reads CASRSHGASGKRGEQFF. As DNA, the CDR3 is TGTGCCAGCAGATCGCATGGGGCTAGCGGGAAGCGCGGAGAGCAGTTCTTC.

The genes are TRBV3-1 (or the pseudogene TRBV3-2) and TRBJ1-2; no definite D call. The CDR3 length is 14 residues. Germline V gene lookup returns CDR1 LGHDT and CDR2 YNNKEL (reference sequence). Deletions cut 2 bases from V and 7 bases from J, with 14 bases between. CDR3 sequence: CASSQNGEGTGYTF. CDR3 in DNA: TGTGCCAGCAGCCAAAATGGGGAGGGCACTGGCTACACCTTC.

The CDR3 nucleotides read TGTGCCAGCAGGGGCAGAGCTGAAGCTTTCTTT. Translating it yields CASRGRAEAFF. This chain links TRBV6-6 with TRBJ1-1; no clear D. The CDR3 loop spans 11 amino acids. V lost 6 bases and J 6 bases, leaving 8 bases between the germline ends. The germline CDR1 and CDR2 sequences are MNHNY and SVGAGI (reference sequence).

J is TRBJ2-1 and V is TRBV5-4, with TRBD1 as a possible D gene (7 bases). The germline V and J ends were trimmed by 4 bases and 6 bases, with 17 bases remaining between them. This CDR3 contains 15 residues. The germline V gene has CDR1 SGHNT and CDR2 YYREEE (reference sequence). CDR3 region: CASSGGTERSNEQFF. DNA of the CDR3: TGTGCCAGCAGCGGGGGGACAGAGAGGAGCAATGAGCAGTTCTTC.

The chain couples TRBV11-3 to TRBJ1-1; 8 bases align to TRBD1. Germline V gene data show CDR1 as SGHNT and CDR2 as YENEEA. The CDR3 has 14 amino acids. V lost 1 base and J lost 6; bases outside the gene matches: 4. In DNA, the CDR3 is TGTGCCAGCAGCTTAGGCAGGGGGCAACCTGAAGCTTTCTTT. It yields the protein CASSLGRGQPEAFF.

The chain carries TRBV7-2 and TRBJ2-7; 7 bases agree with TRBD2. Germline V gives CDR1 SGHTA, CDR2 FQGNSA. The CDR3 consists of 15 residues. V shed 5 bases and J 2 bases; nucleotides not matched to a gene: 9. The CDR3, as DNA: TGTGCCAGCAGCCGCCCACGGGAGGTCCCCTACGAGCAGTACTTC. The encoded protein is CASSRPREVPYEQYF.

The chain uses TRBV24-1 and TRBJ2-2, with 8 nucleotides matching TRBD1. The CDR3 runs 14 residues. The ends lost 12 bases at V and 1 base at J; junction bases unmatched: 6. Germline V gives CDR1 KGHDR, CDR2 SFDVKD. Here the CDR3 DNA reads TGTGCCTCAAAGGGACAGGAGAACACCGGGGAGCTGTTTTTT. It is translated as CASKGQENTGELFF.